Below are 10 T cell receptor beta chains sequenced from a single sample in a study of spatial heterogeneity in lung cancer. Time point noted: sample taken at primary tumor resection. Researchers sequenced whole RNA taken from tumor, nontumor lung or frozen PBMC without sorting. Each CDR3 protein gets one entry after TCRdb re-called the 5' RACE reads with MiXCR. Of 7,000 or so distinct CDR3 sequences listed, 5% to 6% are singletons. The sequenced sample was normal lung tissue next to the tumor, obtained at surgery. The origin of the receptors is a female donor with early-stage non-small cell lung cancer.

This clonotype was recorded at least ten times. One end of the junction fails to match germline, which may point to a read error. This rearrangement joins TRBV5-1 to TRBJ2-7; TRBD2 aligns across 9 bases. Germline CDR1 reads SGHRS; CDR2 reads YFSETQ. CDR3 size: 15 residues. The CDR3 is CASSLEGTSTPLPDF. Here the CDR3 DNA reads TGCGCCAGCAGCTTGGAGGGGACTAGCACACCTCTCCCCGACTTC.

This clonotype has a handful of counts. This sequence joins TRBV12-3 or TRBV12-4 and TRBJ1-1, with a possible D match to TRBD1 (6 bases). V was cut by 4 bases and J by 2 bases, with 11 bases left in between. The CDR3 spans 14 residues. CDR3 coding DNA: TGTGCCAGCAGTTCACAACAGGGTAACACTGAAGCTTTCTTT. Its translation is CASSSQQGNTEAFF.

As DNA, the CDR3 is TGTGCCAGCACTCCACGGGCCCCCGCCTACGAGCAGTACTTC. Encoded protein: CASTPRAPAYEQYF. The chain carries TRBV6-6 and TRBJ2-7; D call uncertain. Germline V gives CDR1 MNHNY, CDR2 SVGAGI (reference sequence). This CDR3 is 14 amino acids long. Deletions cut 7 bases from V and 2 bases from J, with 15 bases between.

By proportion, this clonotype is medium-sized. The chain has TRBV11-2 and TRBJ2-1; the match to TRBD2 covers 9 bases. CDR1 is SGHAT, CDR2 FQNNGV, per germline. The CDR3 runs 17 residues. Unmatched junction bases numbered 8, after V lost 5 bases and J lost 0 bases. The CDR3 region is CASSRYYSGSSYNEQFF. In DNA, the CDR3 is TGTGCCAGCAGCCGATATTATAGCGGGAGCTCCTACAATGAGCAGTTCTTC.

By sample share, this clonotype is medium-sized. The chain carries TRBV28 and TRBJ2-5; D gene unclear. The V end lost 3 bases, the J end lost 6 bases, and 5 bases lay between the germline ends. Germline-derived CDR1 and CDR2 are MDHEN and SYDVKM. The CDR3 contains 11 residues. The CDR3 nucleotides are TGTGCCAGCAGTTTTCTCCAGACCCAGTACTTC. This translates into CASSFLQTQYF.

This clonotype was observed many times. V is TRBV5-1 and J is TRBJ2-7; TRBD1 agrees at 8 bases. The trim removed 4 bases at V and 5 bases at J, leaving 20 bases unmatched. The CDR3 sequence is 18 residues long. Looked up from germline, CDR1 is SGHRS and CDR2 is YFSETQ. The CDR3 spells CASSPKPTGTGGINEQYF. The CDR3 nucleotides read TGCGCCAGCAGCCCAAAACCCACAGGGACAGGAGGCATTAACGAGCAGTACTTC.

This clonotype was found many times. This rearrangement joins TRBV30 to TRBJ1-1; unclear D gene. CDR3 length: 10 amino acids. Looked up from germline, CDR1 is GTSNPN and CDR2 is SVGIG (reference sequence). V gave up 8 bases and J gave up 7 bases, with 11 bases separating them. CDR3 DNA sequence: TGTGCCCTAAGTCAGGTTGAAGCTTTCTTT. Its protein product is CALSQVEAFF.

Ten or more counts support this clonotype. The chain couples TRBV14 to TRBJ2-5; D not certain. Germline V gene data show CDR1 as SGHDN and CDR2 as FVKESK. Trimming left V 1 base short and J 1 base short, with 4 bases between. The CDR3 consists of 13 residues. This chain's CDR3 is CASSQVRQETQYF. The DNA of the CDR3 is TGTGCCAGCAGCCAAGTGCGCCAAGAGACCCAGTACTTC.

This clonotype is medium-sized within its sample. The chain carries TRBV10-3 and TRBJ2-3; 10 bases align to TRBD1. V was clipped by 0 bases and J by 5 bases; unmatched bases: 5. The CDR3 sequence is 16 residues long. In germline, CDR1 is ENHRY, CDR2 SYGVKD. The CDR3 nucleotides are TGTGCCATCAGTGAGTCTCCCGACAGGGGGCAAGATACGCAGTATTTT. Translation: CAISESPDRGQDTQYF.

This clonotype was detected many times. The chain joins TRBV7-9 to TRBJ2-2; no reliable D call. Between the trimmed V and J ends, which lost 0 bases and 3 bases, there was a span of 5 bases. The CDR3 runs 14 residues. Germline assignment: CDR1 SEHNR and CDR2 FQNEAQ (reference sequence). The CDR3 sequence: CASSLAPYTGELFF. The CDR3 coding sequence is TGTGCCAGCAGCTTAGCCCCGTACACCGGGGAGCTGTTTTTT. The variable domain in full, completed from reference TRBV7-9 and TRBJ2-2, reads DTGVSQNPRHKITKRGQNVTFRCDPISEHNRLYWYRQTLGQGPEFLTYFQNEAQLEKSRLLSDRFSAERPKGSFSTLEIQRTEQGDSAMYLCASSLAPYTGELFFGEGSRLTVL.